This T cell receptor beta chain was sequenced for a study of T cell responses to AZD1222 COVID-19 vaccine. Notes on the study in general: Targeting of unmutated variant regions was reportedly seen in nearly half of spike-specific TCRs. CD4 TCRs linked to vaccination spanned spike, dominating at 160-218 and 743-854. No day 14 peak samples; only post-peak repertoires were characterized.

Some clones are missing from TCRdb's copy, which holds only in-frame ones; the method was immunoSEQ multiplex PCR. The data contain 55,000 to 80,000 clones, 80% to 90% of them singletons. This CDR3 contains 13 residues. In germline, CDR1 is MNHEY, CDR2 SVGAGI. With 6 bases removed from V and 4 bases from J, the gap between germline ends came to 12 bases. Points on this clone: As yet, its antigen is unknown.

V usage is TRBV6-5 and J usage is TRBJ1-1; the D is unclear. The specimen was peripheral blood, collected 28 days after the second AZD1222 dose. This sequence was found in an adult who received the AZD1222 COVID-19 vaccine. The CDR3 DNA reads as TGTGCCAGCAGGCCGAGGACGGGCACTGAAGCTTTCTTT. Amino acid sequence: CASRPRTGTEAFF.